Here is one T cell receptor beta chain with its context. Its antigen remains unidentified. No quality values exist for individual bases; no much larger clone is one base distant. Each donor gave one peripheral blood draw, approximately 120 mL on average, collected into heparinised tubes. A BD FACSAria II and a panel including CD45RO, CCR7, CD25, CD127, CD95 and CD27 were used to sort naive, central memory, regulatory and stem cell-like memory CD4+ T cells. Purity was above 98% for every sorted population. PBMCs were isolated immediately by Lymphoprep density gradient centrifugation and stained directly without culture. So that batch effects would be minimized, each experiment stained and sorted samples in pairs, pairing one healthy donor with one patient. This entry is derived from a study of beta chain features in type 1 diabetes (dated by TCRdb to 2017 to 2018). With regard to the full study: Mean age, gender distribution, total cell number and subset yield did not differ between patients and healthy donors. Naive and central memory subsets were obtained from all 30 or so donors, but regulatory and stem cell-like memory subsets were isolated from only 8 patients and 8 healthy donors. A total of over 90,000,000 sorted cells were examined across all samples, and a strong correlation was observed between cell number per subset and RNA yield. In the study, recently diagnosed type 1 diabetes patients and matched healthy donors were compared on the TCRB repertoires of their sorted circulating CD4+ T cell subsets.

Its CDR3 holds 12 amino acids, cysteine through phenylalanine. The CDR3 DNA has 36 bases and is translated from base 1. V is reduced by 4 bases and J by 7 bases, leaving a spacing of 13 bases between them. Based on the germline V gene (reference sequence), the CDR1 and CDR2 sequences are GTSNPN and SVGIG. What the authors observed across the whole study: Fewer insertions and more nucleotide deletions at VDJ recombination sites were observed in patients with type 1 diabetes, implying thymic rearrangement abnormalities. Naive, central memory and regulatory TCRB repertoires appeared more similar among patients than among healthy donors. Because cDNA was sequenced instead of genomic DNA, highly expressing activated cells could be over-represented, though the groups showed no difference in activation or CD3 levels. PCR may preferentially amplify shorter templates, but because patient and control samples were amplified and corrected together, any resulting skew would affect both groups equally. Only small numbers of individuals were included in the HLA sub-analyses, which left unresolved whether HLA type had any influence on TCRB rearrangement. Type 1 diabetes patients showed a moderate but significant shortening of TCRB CDR3 length in all four CD4+ subsets.

All of the isolated RNA was reverse transcribed with the High Capacity cDNA Reverse Transcription Kit, so expressed TCRB transcripts were sequenced. Naive, central memory and regulatory T cell samples underwent deep immunoSEQ sequencing, averaging roughly 3.4 million total reads per sample. Sorted cells were lysed in RLT buffer and RNA was extracted with DNase-treated RNeasy Micro or Mini kits, depending on cell number. To prevent cross-contamination, every cell subset was processed on its own, while patient and healthy donor samples were processed together. Using the immunoSEQ multiplex PCR, TCRB sequences were amplified from cDNA into 87-bp fragments spanning the CDR3 region. The amplicons were sequenced using the Illumina HiSeq platform. The authors processed their data as follows. PCR bias was corrected computationally using synthetic template baselines, and reads within Hamming distance 2 were collapsed, with unmergeable singletons discarded. Reads were aligned against IMGT to assign V, D and J genes, CDR3 length and insertions or deletions at six rearrangement sites. Within each subset, clonotype counts were normalized to the number of sorted cells before true diversity and Gini coefficients were calculated with the tcR R package. The overlap coefficient, calculated on TCRB nucleotide sequences, was used to measure repertoire sharing. Out-of-frame TCRB sequences from naive cells were analyzed as a proxy for the pre-selection repertoire. What TCRdb holds here is the immuneACCESS table cut down to in-frame rearrangements. Part of the clones is not present; checked against another copy, under half of the missing clones reflect an unresolved V gene, and the others are unexplained. The V and J calls and clone size come from that table; D and trimming were worked out from the DNA. This sample gives a few hundred thousand clones in total; about 15% of them show up just once. Around 0.02% of the sample lies in the top ten.

What was sequenced was naive CD4+ T cells from blood. This specimen's cell subset or site label, per the study, means: true naive CD4+ T cells. The sequence was obtained from a woman younger than 35 in good health. The receptor chain draws on TRBV30 and TRBJ1-1; the D segment could be TRBD1, given 6 matching bases. The nucleotide sequence reads as follows: TGTGCCTGGACTAGGGGGACCAATGAAGCTTTCTTT. Translated, it reads CAWTRGTNEAFF.